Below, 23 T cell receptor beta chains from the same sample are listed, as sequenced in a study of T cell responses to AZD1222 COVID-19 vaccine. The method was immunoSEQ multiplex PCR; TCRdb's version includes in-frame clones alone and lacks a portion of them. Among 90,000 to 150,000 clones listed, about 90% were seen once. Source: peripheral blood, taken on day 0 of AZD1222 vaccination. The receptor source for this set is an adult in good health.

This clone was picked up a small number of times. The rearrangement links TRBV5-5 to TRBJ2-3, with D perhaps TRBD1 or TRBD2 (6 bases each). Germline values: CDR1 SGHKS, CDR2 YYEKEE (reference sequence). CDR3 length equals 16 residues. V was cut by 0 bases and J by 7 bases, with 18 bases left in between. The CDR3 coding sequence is TGTGCCAGCAGCTTGGTCGTCGGCGGGACATCAAATACGCAGTATTTT. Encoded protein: CASSLVVGGTSNTQYF.

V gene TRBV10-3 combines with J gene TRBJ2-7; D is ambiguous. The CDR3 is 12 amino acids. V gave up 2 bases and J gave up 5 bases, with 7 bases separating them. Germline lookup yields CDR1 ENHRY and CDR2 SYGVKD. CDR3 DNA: TGTGCCATCAGTGAGGGTAAGGACGAGCAGTACTTC. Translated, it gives CAISEGKDEQYF.

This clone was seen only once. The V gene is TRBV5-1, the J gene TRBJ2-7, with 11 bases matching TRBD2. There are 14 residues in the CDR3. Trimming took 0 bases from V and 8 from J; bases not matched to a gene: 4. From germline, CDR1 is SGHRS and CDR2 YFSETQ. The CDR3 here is CASSLGTSGSKQYF. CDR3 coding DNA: TGCGCCAGCAGCTTGGGAACTAGCGGGAGCAAGCAGTACTTC.

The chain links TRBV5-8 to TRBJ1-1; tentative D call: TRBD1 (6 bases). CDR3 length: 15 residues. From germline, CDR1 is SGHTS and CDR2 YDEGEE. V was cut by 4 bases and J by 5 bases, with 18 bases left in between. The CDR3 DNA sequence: TGTGCCAGCAGCCTCCATATGGGGGCCGGGACTGAAGCTTTCTTT. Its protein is CASSLHMGAGTEAFF.

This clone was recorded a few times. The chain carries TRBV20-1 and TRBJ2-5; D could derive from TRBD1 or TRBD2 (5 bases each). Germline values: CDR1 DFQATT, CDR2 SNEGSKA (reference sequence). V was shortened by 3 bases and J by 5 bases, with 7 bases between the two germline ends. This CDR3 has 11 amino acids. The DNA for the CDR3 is TGCAGTGCTAGGTGGGGGGAGACCCAGTACTTC. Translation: CSARWGETQYF.

Here the CDR3 reads CASSLGGSGAPGELFF. The DNA for the CDR3 is TGTGCCAGCAGCTTAGGCGGCTCCGGGGCCCCCGGGGAGCTGTTTTTT. This rearrangement joins TRBV7-8 to TRBJ2-2; D may be TRBD1 or TRBD2 (5 bases each). The CDR3 loop spans 16 amino acids. Trimming removed 1 base at V and 6 bases at J, with 15 bases between. Germline lookup yields CDR1 SGHVS and CDR2 FQNEAQ. The entire variable domain, with the rest obtained from reference TRBV7-8 and TRBJ2-2, is as follows: GAGVSQSPRYKVAKRGQDVALRCDPISGHVSLFWYQQALGQGPEFLTYFQNEAQLDKSGLPSDRFFAERPEGSVSTLKIQRTQQEDSAVYLCASSLGGSGAPGELFFGEGSRLTVL.

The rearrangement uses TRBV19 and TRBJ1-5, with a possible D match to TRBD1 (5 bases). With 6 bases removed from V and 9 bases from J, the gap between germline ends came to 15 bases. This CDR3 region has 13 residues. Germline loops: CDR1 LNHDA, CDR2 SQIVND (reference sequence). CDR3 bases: TGTGCCAGTAGACGGGGGGGTACCGGGCCCCAGCATTTT. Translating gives CASRRGGTGPQHF.

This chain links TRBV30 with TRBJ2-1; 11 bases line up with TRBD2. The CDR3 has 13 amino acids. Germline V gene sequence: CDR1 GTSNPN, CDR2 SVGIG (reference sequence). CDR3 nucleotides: TGTATGACTAGCGGGGAGCAGTACAATGAGCAGTTCTTC. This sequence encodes CMTSGEQYNEQFF.

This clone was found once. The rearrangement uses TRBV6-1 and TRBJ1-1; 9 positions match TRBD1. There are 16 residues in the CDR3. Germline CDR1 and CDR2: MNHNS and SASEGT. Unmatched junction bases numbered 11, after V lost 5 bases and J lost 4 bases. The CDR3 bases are TGTGCCAGCAGTCAAGTATATGCGACAGGGGGCACTGAAGCTTTCTTT. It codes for CASSQVYATGGTEAFF.

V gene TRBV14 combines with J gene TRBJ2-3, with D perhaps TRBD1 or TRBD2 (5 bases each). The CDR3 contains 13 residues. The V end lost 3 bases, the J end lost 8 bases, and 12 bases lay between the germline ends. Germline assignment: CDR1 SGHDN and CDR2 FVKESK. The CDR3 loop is CASSQGTLGTQYF. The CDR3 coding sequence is TGTGCCAGCAGCCAGGGGACCTTGGGTACGCAGTATTTT. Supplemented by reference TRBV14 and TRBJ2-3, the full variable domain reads EAGVTQFPSHSVIEKGQTVTLRCDPISGHDNLYWYRRVMGKEIKFLLHFVKESKQDESGMPNNRFLAERTGGTYSTLKVQPAELEDSGVYFCASSQGTLGTQYFGPGTRLTVL.

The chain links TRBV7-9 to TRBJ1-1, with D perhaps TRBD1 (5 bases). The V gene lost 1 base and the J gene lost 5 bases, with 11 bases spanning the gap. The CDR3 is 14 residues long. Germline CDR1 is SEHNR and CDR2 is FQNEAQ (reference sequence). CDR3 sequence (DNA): TGTGCCAGCAGCTTAGTCGGGGGGGTAACTGAAGCTTTCTTT. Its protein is CASSLVGGVTEAFF.

The CDR3 nucleotides are TGTGCCAGCAGCGCCGCCCCCGGACAGCTGGAAAACACCATATATTTT. It specifies CASSAAPGQLENTIYF. The rearrangement uses TRBV28 and TRBJ1-3; the D gene is possibly TRBD1 (6 bases). Between the trimmed V and J ends, which lost 6 bases and 6 bases, there was a span of 21 bases. Looked up from germline, CDR1 is MDHEN and CDR2 is SYDVKM. CDR3 length equals 16 residues.

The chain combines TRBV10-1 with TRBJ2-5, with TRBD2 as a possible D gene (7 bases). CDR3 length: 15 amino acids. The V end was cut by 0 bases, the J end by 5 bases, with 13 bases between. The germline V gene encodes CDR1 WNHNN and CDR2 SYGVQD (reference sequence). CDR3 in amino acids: CASSESAGARETQYF. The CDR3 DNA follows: TGCGCCAGCAGTGAGTCGGCGGGGGCGCGGGAGACCCAGTACTTC.

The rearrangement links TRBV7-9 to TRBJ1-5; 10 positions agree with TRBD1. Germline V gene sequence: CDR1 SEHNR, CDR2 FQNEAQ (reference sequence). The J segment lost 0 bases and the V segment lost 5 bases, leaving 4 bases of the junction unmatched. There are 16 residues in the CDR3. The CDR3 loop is CASSPDRGNSNQPQHF. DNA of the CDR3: TGTGCCAGCAGCCCGGACAGGGGGAATAGCAATCAGCCCCAGCATTTT.

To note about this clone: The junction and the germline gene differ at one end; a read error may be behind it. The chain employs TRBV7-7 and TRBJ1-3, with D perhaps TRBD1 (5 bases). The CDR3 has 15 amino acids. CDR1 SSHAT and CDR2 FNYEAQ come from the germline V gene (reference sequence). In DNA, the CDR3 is TGTGCTAGCAGCTTAGGGGATTTTCCTGGAAACACCATATATTTT. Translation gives CASSLGDFPGNTIYF.

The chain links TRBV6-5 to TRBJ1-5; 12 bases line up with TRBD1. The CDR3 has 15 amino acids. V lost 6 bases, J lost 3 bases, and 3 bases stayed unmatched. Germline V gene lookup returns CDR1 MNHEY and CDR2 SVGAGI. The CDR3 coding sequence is TGTGCCAGCAGCAGGGACAGGGGGCCCAATCAGCCCCAGCATTTT. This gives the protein CASSRDRGPNQPQHF.

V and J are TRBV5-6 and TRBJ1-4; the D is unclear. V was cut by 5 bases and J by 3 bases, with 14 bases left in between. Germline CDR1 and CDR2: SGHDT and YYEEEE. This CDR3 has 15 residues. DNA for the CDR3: TGTGCCAGCAGTGACCCATCTGCGGCTAATGAAAAACTGTTTTTT. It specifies CASSDPSAANEKLFF.

CDR3 sequence (DNA): TGTGCCAGCAGTGTTGGAGTGGAGACCCAGTACTTC. Its protein product is CASSVGVETQYF. The J gene is TRBJ2-5, the V gene TRBV2, with D uncertain. V was shortened by 4 bases and J by 5 bases, with 8 bases between the two germline ends. This CDR3 contains 12 residues. In germline, CDR1 is SNHLY, CDR2 FYNNEI.

The chain's CDR3 is CASGTTPYNEQFF. The CDR3 DNA sequence: TGTGCCAGCGGGACTACCCCCTACAATGAGCAGTTCTTC. The gene calls are TRBV27 and TRBJ2-1; 7 positions match TRBD2. The CDR3 sequence is 13 residues long. V lost 8 bases and J lost 2; bases outside the gene matches: 3. Germline V gene data show CDR1 as MNHEY and CDR2 as SMNVEV (reference sequence).

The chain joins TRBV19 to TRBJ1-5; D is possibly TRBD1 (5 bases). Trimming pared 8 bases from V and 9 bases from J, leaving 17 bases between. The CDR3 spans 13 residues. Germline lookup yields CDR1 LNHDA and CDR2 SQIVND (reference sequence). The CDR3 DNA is TGTGCCAGTGGGGCAGGCCCATCACTGCCCCAGCATTTT. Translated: CASGAGPSLPQHF.

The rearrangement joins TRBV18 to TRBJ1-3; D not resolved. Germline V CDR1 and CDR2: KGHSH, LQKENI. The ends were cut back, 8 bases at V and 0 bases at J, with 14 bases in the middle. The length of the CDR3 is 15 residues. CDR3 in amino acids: CASTSMPYSGNTIYF. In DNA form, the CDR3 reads TGTGCCAGCACCTCCATGCCGTACTCTGGAAACACCATATATTTT.

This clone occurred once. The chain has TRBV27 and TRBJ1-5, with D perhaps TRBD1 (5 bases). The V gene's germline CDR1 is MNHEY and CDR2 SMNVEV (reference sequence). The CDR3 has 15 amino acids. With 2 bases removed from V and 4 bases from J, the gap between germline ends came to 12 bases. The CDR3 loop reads CASSLMAGWNQPQHF. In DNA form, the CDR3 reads TGTGCCAGCAGTTTAATGGCAGGGTGGAATCAGCCCCAGCATTTT.

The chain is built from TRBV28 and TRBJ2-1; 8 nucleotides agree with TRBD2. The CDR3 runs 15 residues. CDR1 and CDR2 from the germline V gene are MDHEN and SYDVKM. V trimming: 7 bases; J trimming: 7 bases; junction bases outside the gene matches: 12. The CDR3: CASITLGTRRNEQFF. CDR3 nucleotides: TGTGCCAGCATCACCCTCGGGACTAGACGGAATGAGCAGTTCTTC.